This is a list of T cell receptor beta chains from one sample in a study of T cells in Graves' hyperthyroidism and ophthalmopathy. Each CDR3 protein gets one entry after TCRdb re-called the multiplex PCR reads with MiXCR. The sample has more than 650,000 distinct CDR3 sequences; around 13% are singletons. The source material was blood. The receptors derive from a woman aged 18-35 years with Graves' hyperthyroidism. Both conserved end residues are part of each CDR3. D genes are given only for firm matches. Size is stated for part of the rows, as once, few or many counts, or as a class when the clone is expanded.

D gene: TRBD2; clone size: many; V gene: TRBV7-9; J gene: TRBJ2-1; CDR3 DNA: TGTGCCAGCAGCTTAGGTGGACTAGCGGGAAGGGGGTATTACAATGAGCAGTTCTTC; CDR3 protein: CASSLGGLAGRGYYNEQFF
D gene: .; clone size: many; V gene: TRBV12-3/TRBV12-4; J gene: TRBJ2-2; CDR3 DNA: TGTGCCAGCAGTTCCCAGACCCTTTTCACCGGGGAGCTGTTTTTT; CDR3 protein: CASSSQTLFTGELFF
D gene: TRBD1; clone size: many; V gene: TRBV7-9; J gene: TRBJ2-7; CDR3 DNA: TGTGCCAGCAGCCTCAACGCAGGGGGCGGATTGTCCGAGCAGTACTTC; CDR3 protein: CASSLNAGGGLSEQYF
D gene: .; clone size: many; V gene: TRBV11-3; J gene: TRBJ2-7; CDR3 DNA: TGTGCCAGCAGCTTAGGACTTGACTCAAAAGTTTCCCCTATCTCCTACGAGCAGTACTTC; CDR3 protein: CASSLGLDSKVSPISYEQYF
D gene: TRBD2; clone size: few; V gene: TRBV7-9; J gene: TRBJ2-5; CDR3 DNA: TGTGCCAGCAGCTTAGTACGGGGAGGGCAAGAGACCCAGTACTTC; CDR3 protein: CASSLVRGGQETQYF
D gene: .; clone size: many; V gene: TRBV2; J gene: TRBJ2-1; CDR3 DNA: TGTGCCAGCAGTGAAAGACGGGCTAGCAATGAGCAGTTCTTC; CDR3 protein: CASSERRASNEQFF
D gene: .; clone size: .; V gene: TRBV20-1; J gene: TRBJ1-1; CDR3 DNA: TGCAGTGCTAGGGGGCAAACTGAAGCTTTCTTT; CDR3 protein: CSARGQTEAFF
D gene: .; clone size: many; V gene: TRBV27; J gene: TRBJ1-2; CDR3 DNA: TGTGCCAGCAGTTTATTGGCCCCCGTGTCCCAGACCTATGGCTACACCTTC; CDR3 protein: CASSLLAPVSQTYGYTF
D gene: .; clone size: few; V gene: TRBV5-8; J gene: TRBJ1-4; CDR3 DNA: TGTGCCAGCAGCTCCCGTGGAGGGCTTAATGAAAAACTGTTTTTT; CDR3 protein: CASSSRGGLNEKLFF
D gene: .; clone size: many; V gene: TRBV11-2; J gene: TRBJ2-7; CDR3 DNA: TGTGCCAGCACGGCGGCGGACGAGCAGTACTTC; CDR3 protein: CASTAADEQYF
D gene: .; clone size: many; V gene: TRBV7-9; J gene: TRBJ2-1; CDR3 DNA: TGTGCCAGCAGCTTCTTAGCGACCATTTACAATGAGCAGTTCTTC; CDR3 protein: CASSFLATIYNEQFF
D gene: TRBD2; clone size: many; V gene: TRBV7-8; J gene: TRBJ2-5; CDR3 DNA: TGTGCCAGCAGCTTGTGGACTAGCGGGAGGGGGGAGACCCAGTACTTC; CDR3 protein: CASSLWTSGRGETQYF
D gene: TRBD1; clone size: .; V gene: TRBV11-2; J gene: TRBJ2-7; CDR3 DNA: TGTGCCAGCAGCCCAGCCCGCATAGGGGGCCTGAACGAGCAGTACTTC; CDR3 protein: CASSPARIGGLNEQYF
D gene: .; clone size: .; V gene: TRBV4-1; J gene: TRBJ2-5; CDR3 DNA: TGCGCCAGCAGCCAAGTTATATCGGAGACCCAGTACTTC; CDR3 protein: CASSQVISETQYF
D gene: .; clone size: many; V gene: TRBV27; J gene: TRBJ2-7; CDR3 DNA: TGTGCCAGCAGTTTATCCTTCGCAGGGGTGGAGCAGTACTTC; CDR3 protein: CASSLSFAGVEQYF
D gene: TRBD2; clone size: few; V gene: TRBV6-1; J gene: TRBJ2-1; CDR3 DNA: TGTGCCAGCACCCAGGGAATTGTAGCGGGAGTCTACCGGCTCTACAATGAGCAGTTCTTC; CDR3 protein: CASTQGIVAGVYRLYNEQFF
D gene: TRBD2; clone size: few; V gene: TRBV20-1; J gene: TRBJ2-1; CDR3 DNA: TGCAGTGCTAGAACTCCGGGACTAGACTACAATGAGCAGTTCTTC; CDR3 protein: CSARTPGLDYNEQFF
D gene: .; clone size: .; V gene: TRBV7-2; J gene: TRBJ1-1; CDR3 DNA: TGTGCCAGCAGCTTATATGGCGGCGAAGCTTTCTTT; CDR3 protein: CASSLYGGEAFF
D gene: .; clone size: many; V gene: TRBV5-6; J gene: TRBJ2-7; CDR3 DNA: TGTGCCAGCAGCTTGCGTCTGTGGGGCTCAAACTACGAGCAGTACTTC; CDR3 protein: CASSLRLWGSNYEQYF
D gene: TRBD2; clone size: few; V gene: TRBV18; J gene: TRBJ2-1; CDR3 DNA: TGTGCCAGCTCACCCCCCATCGGGGGACTAGCGGGAAAGGAGCAGTTCTTC; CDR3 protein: CASSPPIGGLAGKEQFF
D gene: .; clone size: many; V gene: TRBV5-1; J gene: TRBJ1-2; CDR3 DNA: TGCGCCAGCAGCTTTAAGGAAGCTAACTATGGCTACACCTTC; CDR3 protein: CASSFKEANYGYTF
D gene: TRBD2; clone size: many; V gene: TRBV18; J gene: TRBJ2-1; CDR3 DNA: TGTGCCAGCTCACCACCGGATGGGCTAGCGGACAATGAGCAGTTCTTC; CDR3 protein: CASSPPDGLADNEQFF
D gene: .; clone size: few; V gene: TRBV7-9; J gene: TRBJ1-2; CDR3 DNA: TGTGCCAGCAGCATAACCTTCAGGGGTCCCGATGGCTACACCTTC; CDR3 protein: CASSITFRGPDGYTF
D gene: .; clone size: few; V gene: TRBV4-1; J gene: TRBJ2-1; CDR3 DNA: TGCGCCAGCAGCCAAGTGGGACTTTCAAATGAGCAGTTCTTC; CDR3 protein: CASSQVGLSNEQFF
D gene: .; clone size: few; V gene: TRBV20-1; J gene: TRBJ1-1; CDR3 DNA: TGCAGTGCCGAAAGGACTGAAGCTTTCTTT; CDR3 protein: CSAERTEAFF
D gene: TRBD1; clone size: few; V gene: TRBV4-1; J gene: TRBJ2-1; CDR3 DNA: TGCGCCAGCACGACGACAGGGTCCTACAATGAGCAGTTCTTC; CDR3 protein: CASTTTGSYNEQFF
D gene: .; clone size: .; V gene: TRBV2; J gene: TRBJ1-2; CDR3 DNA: TGTGCCAGCAGTGACGTGGGGAACTATGGCTACACCTTC; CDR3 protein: CASSDVGNYGYTF
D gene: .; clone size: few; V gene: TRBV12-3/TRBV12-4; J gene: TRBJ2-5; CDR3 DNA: TGTGCCAGCAGTTTAAACGTCGGTGGGGGGAGAGGGACCCAGTACTTC; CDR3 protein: CASSLNVGGGRGTQYF
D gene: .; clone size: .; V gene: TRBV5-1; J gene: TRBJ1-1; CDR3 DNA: TGCGCCAGCAGCGGAAACCTTCTAGCTGAAGCTTTCTTT; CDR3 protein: CASSGNLLAEAFF
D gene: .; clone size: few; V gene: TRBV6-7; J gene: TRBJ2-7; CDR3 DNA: TGTGCCAGCACCCCTAGCGACCCCTACGAGCAGTACTTC; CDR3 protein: CASTPSDPYEQYF
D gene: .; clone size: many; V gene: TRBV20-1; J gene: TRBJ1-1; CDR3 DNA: TGCAGTGCTAGCCCCGACAGGAACACTGAAGCTTTCTTT; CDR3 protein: CSASPDRNTEAFF
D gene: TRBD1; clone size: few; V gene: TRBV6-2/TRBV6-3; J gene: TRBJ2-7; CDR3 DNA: TGTGCCAGCAGTTACTCGGTCGCGACAGGGGGCCTCCGAGGGTACGAGCAGTACTTC; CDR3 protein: CASSYSVATGGLRGYEQYF
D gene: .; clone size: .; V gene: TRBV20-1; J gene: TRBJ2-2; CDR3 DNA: TGCAGTGCTACCGGGACGGCGAACACCGGGGAGCTGTTTTTT; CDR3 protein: CSATGTANTGELFF
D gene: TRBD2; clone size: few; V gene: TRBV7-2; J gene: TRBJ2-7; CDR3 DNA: TGTGCCAGCAGCGTCCCGGGAGGGTCCTACGAGCAGTACTTC; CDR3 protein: CASSVPGGSYEQYF
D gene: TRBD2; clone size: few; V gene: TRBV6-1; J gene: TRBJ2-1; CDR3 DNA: TGTGCCAGCAATCCGGGACTAAGTTCCCACAATGAGCAGTTCTTC; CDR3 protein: CASNPGLSSHNEQFF
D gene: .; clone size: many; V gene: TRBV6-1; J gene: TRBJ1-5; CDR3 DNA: TGTGCCAGCAGTGAAGTGATGCCCCAGCATTTT; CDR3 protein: CASSEVMPQHF
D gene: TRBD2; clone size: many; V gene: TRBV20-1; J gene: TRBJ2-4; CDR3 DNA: TGCAGTGCTGGTCCTAGCGGGAGGAGGTTCGCCAAAAACATTCAGTACTTC; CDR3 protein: CSAGPSGRRFAKNIQYF
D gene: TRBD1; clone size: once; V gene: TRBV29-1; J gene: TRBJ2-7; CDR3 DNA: TGCAGCGTGCACGGACAGGGCATCGATGAGCAGTACTTC; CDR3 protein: CSVHGQGIDEQYF
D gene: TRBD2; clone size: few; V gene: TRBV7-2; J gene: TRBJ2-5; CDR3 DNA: TGTGCCAGCAGCCGGGCGGGAGGGGCGGAGACCCAGTACTTC; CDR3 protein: CASSRAGGAETQYF
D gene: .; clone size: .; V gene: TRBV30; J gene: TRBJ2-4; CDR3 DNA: TGTGCCTGGAGTGCACCGGGACTGGAAAACATTCAGTACTTC; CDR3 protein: CAWSAPGLENIQYF
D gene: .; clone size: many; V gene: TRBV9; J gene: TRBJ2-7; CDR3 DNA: TGTGCCAGCAGCGTAGTTGGGGCGGCAGCTACTTACGAGCAGTACTTC; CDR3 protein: CASSVVGAAATYEQYF
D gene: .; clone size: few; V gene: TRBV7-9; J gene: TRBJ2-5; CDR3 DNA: TGTGCCAGCAGCAAGACAGTGCAAGAGACCCAGTACTTC; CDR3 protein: CASSKTVQETQYF
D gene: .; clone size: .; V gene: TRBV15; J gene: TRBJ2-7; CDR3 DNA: TGTGCCACCAGCCGACATCCTCTCTACGAGCAGTACTTC; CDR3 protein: CATSRHPLYEQYF
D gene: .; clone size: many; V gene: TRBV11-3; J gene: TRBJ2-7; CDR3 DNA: TGTGCCAGCAGCCTTGGACATGGGGCAAACGAGCAGTACTTC; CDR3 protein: CASSLGHGANEQYF
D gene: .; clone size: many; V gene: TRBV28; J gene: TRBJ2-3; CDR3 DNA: TGTGCCAGCAGTTTGCCGAGACCCAGCACAGATACGCAGTATTTT; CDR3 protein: CASSLPRPSTDTQYF
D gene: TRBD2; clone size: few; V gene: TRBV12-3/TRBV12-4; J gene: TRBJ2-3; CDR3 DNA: TGTGCCAGCAGTATAGGACTAGCGGGAGGTACTAGCACAGATACGCAGTATTTT; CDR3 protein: CASSIGLAGGTSTDTQYF
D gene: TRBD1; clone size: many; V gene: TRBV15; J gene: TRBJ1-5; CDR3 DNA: TGTGCCACCAGCAGAGACCCTCCGGGACAGTCCTATCAGCCCCAGCATTTT; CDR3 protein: CATSRDPPGQSYQPQHF
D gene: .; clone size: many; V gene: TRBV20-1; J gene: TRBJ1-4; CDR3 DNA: TGCAGTGCTAGAGATCTAGCAGTCGGGGGTGAAAAACTGTTTTTT; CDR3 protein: CSARDLAVGGEKLFF
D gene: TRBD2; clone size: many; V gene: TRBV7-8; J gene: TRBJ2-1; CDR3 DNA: TGTGCCAGCAGCTTCGGGACTAGCGGGTTCGATGAGCAGTTCTTC; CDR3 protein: CASSFGTSGFDEQFF
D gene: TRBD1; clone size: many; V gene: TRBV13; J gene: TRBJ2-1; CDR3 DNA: TGTGCCAGCAGCTTAGGGACAGGGGGATTCAATGAGCAGTTCTTC; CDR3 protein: CASSLGTGGFNEQFF
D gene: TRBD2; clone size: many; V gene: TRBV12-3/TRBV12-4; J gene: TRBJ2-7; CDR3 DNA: TGTGCCAGCAGTATAGCGGGAGTAAGCTACGAGCAGTACTTC; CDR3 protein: CASSIAGVSYEQYF
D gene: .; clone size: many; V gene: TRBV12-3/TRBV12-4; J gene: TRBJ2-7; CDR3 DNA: TGTGCCAGCAGTTTATTAGGGGTCTCCTTTTACGAGCAGTACTTC; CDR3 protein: CASSLLGVSFYEQYF
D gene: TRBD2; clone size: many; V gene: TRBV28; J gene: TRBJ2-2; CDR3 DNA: TGTGCCAGCAGTTCGGGACTAGCGGGAGGCTCCGGGGAGCTGTTTTTT; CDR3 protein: CASSSGLAGGSGELFF
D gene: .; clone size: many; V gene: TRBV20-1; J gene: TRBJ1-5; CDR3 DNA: TGCAGTGCTAGTGCAGGCGAGAGAGGTCAGCCCCAGCATTTT; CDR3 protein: CSASAGERGQPQHF
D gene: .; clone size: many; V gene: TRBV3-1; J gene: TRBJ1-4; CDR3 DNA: TGTGCCAGCAGCCAAGAGGACCCCTATGGTGAAAAACTGTTTTTT; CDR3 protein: CASSQEDPYGEKLFF
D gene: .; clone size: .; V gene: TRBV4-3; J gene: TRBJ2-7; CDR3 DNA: TGCGCCAATCCCAGGGGAAGCTCCTACGAGCAGTACTTC; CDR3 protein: CANPRGSSYEQYF
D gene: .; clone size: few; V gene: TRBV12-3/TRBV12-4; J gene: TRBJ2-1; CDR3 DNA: TGTGCCAGCAGTCCACACTACTTCCAGCAGTTCTTC; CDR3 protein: CASSPHYFQQFF
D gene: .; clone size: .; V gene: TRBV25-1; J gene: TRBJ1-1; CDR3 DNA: TGTGCCAGCAGTGAGCCCAGCACTGAAGCTTTCTTT; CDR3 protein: CASSEPSTEAFF
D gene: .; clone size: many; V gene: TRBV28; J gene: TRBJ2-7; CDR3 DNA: TGTGCCAGCAAGGGCAACGTGTGGTACGAGCAGTACTTC; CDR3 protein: CASKGNVWYEQYF